The present T cell receptor beta chain was sequenced within a study of blood T cell repertoires in COVID-19. The CDR3 runs to 13 residues. V was clipped by 7 bases and J by 8 bases, with 17 bases between them. This clone has a single count. Seattle's enrolled individuals joined amid active infection and were then monitored longitudinally. The data were produced by immunoSEQ multiplex PCR, yet TCRdb's version contains in-frame clones alone and is incomplete. The sample records 450,000 or so clones, 89% being singletons. The chain links TRBV12-3 or TRBV12-4 to TRBJ1-1; tentatively, D is TRBD1 (6 bases). This sequence originates from a woman aged 35 to 49 with COVID-19, enrolled during active disease. Source material: peripheral blood. The CDR3 reads CASTPDRPQEAFF. The CDR3 DNA follows: TGTGCCAGCACCCCGGACAGACCCCAAGAAGCTTTCTTT.